This T cell receptor beta chain was sequenced during a study of blood T cell repertoires in COVID-19. Study as a whole: The United States, Italy and Spain provided the acute and convalescent COVID-19 samples. PBMCs, B-cell-depleted T cells, or T cells were the source of the cDNA or gDNA that made up the material.

Assay used: immunoSEQ multiplex PCR; TCRdb lists only in-frame clones, some missing. The sample consists of 99,000 or so clones, 70% to 90% of them appearing once. This clone was seen once. The junction had 2 bases not matched to a gene; V was cut back by 6 bases and J by 4 bases. This CDR3 is 12 amino acids long. The receptor was derived from a woman aged 55 to 70 in a cohort sampled during active or convalescent COVID-19. The sequenced sample consisted of peripheral blood. The chain couples TRBV12-3 or TRBV12-4 to TRBJ2-5; 7 bases match TRBD2. The chain's CDR3 is CASSSGGETQYF. The CDR3 coding sequence is TGTGCCAGCAGCTCGGGGGGAGAGACCCAGTACTTC.